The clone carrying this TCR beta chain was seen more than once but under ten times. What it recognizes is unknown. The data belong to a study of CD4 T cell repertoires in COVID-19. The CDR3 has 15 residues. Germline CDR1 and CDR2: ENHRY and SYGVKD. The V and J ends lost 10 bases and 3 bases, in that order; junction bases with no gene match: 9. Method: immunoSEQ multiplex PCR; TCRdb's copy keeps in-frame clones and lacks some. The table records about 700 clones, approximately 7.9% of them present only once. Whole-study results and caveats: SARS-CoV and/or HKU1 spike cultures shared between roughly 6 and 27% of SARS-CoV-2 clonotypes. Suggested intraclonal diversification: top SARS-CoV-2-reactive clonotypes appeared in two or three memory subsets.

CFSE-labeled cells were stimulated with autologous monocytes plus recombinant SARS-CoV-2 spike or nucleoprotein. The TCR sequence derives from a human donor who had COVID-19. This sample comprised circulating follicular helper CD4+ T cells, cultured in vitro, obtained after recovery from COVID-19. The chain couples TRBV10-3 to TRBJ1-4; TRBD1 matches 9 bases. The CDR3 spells CATLQGAKPNEKLFF. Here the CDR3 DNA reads TGTGCCACCCTACAGGGGGCGAAGCCTAATGAAAAACTGTTTTTT.